These T cell receptor beta chains were read from a single sample in a study of cytomegalovirus exposure and HLA in healthy donors. Profiling relied on immunoSEQ multiplex PCR, and the TCRdb table lists in-frame clones only, not all of them. The sample lists some 200,000 clones, just under 80% occurring once. Sequencing was carried out using PBMCs. The receptors come from a female donor in good health and CMV-seronegative. The CDR3 runs from the conserved cysteine through the conserved F or W. D genes are given only for firm matches. Clone size is not always given. Where it is, it says once, few, many or a class for expanded clones.

TRBV2	NA	TRBJ2-3	TRBD1	TGTGCCAGCGGGGGGACAGGGTTTAGCACAGATACGCAGTATTTT	CASGGTGFSTDTQYF
TRBV4-2	NA	TRBJ2-7	TRBD2	TGTGCCAGCAGCCTAGCGGGAGCCTACGAGCAGTACTTC	CASSLAGAYEQYF
TRBV7-8	NA	TRBJ2-2	NA	TGTGCCAGCAGTGAGACAGGGAACACCGGGGAGCTGTTTTTT	CASSETGNTGELFF
TRBV5-4	NA	TRBJ2-7	TRBD2	TGTGCCAGCAGCCCTATCGGGGGGGGGCAGGCCGAGCAGTACTTC	CASSPIGGGQAEQYF
TRBV5-1	once	TRBJ2-1	NA	TGCGCCAGCAGCTTGGCCACACAATCTTTCAATGAGCAGTTCTTC	CASSLATQSFNEQFF
TRBV7-9	NA	TRBJ2-5	TRBD2	TGTGCCAGCAGCCTAACTAGCGGGCTCGGCCAAGAGACCCAGTACTTC	CASSLTSGLGQETQYF
TRBV5-1	NA	TRBJ2-7	TRBD1	TGCGCCAGCAGCTTGGGACAGGGTTTCTCATACGAGCAGTACTTC	CASSLGQGFSYEQYF
TRBV21-1	NA	TRBJ2-1	NA	TGTGCCAGCAGCAAAGGGGGCGGGAGCTACAATGAGCAGTTCTTC	CASSKGGGSYNEQFF
TRBV6-5	NA	TRBJ2-7	TRBD2	TGTGCCAGCAGTTACCTAGCGGGGGGAACCTCCTACGAGCAGTACTTC	CASSYLAGGTSYEQYF
TRBV7-6	NA	TRBJ2-1	TRBD2	TGTGCCAGCAGCGGGGGGGGGACTATAGACTACAATGAGCAGTTCTTC	CASSGGGTIDYNEQFF
TRBV5-1	NA	TRBJ2-7	TRBD2	TGCGCCAGCAGCTTAGGACTAGCGAGGTCCTACGAGCAGTACTTC	CASSLGLARSYEQYF
TRBV15	NA	TRBJ2-1	TRBD2	TGTGCCACCAGGGAGGCTAGCGGCTTGGAGCAGTTCTTC	CATREASGLEQFF
TRBV5-8	NA	TRBJ2-5	TRBD1	TGTGCCAGCAGCCGGGGACAGGGGTACCAAGAGACCCAGTACTTC	CASSRGQGYQETQYF
TRBV5-1	NA	TRBJ2-7	NA	TGCGCCAGCAGCTTGGACCCCCGGGGGACTGGCGAGCAGTACTTC	CASSLDPRGTGEQYF
TRBV7-6	NA	TRBJ2-3	NA	TGTGCCAGCAGCCCACGACAGAGGGATACGCAGTATTTT	CASSPRQRDTQYF
TRBV7-9	NA	TRBJ2-5	TRBD2	TGTTCCAGCAGCTTAGCCTGGGAGATAGCGGGGACTCAAGAGACCCAGTACTTC	CSSSLAWEIAGTQETQYF
TRBV9	NA	TRBJ1-1	TRBD1	TGTGCCAGCAGTGAGACAGGGACGAACACTGAAGCTTTCTTT	CASSETGTNTEAFF
TRBV29-1	NA	TRBJ1-3	NA	TGCAGCGTTGAAGATGCAGGGAACTCTGGAAACACCATATATTTT	CSVEDAGNSGNTIYF
TRBV15	NA	TRBJ2-1	TRBD2	TGTGCCACCAGCACCGGGACTAGGGACGGAGGGTATACAATCGAGCAGTTCTTC	CATSTGTRDGGYTIEQFF
TRBV7-9	NA	TRBJ1-1	NA	TGTTCCAGCAGCTTAGTGGCAGAGAACACTGAAGCTTTCTTT	CSSSLVAENTEAFF
TRBV15	NA	TRBJ1-6	NA	TGTGCCACCAGCAGAGATAGGACAGCCTCACCCCTCCACTTT	CATSRDRTASPLHF
TRBV6-6	NA	TRBJ1-1	NA	TGTGCCAGCAGTTACTCGGATCTAACAGGCCGGACTGAAGCTTTCTTT	CASSYSDLTGRTEAFF
TRBV6-5	NA	TRBJ2-7	TRBD1	TGTGCCACTTCTCCCGACAGGGGCCCCTACGAGCAGTACTTC	CATSPDRGPYEQYF
TRBV6-6	once	TRBJ1-2	NA	TGTGCCAGCAGCCTTCGCGGGCTGGAGGATGGCTACACCTTC	CASSLRGLEDGYTF
TRBV11-3	NA	TRBJ2-1	TRBD2	TGTGCCAGCAGCATGCTAGCGGGGGCTTACAATGAGCAGTTCTTC	CASSMLAGAYNEQFF
TRBV4-1	few	TRBJ1-4	NA	TGCGCCAGCAGCTCAAGCGGGTTGGGTGAAAAACTGTTTTTT	CASSSSGLGEKLFF
TRBV5-4	NA	TRBJ1-3	NA	TGTGCCAGCAGCTCAAGAAACACCATATATTTT	CASSSRNTIYF
TRBV5-6	NA	TRBJ1-5	TRBD1	TGTGCCAGCAGCTTAAGTCCCCAACGACAGGGGACCGTTGAGGCGTCCCAGCATTTT	CASSLSPQRQGTVEASQHF
TRBV9	NA	TRBJ2-3	TRBD2	TGTGCCAGCAGCTCCCACCCTGGACTAGCGGGAGAGAGGAATACGCAGTATTTT	CASSSHPGLAGERNTQYF
TRBV27	few	TRBJ2-7	NA	TGTGCCAGCAGTTTATCGGGGGCCGAGCAGTACTTC	CASSLSGAEQYF
TRBV6-5	NA	TRBJ1-6	NA	TGTGCCAGCAGTTACCAGGGGTATAATTCACCCCTCCACTTT	CASSYQGYNSPLHF
TRBV5-1	NA	TRBJ2-5	TRBD1	TGCGCCAGCAGCCCAGCAAGGGGGCAGTGGGAGACCCAGTACTTC	CASSPARGQWETQYF
TRBV19	NA	TRBJ1-2	NA	TGTGCCAGTAGTACAGAGACAGCTAACTATGGCTACACCTTC	CASSTETANYGYTF
TRBV7-7	NA	TRBJ2-5	TRBD2	TGTGCCAGCAGCTTAGGGGTCGCTAGCGGGGCCCAGGAGACCCAGTACTTC	CASSLGVASGAQETQYF
TRBV7-9	few	TRBJ2-7	TRBD1	TGTTCCAGCAGCTTAGATCGGACAGGGGGTAAGCAGTACTTC	CSSSLDRTGGKQYF
TRBV2	NA	TRBJ1-1	NA	TGTGCCAGCAGTGCTCGGTTTAGGAACACTGAAGCTTTCTTT	CASSARFRNTEAFF
TRBV18	NA	TRBJ2-2	TRBD2	TGTGCCAGCTCACTCTCAGCGGGAGGGCCTACCGGGGAGCTGTTTTTT	CASSLSAGGPTGELFF
TRBV29-1	NA	TRBJ2-7	NA	TGCAGCGTTGAAGAGCGGGGAAGAGGAGAGCAGTACTTC	CSVEERGRGEQYF
TRBV7-8	NA	TRBJ2-7	NA	TGTGCCAGCAGCCCCGGACTTTCCTACGAGCAGTACTTC	CASSPGLSYEQYF
TRBV5-1	NA	TRBJ2-5	NA	TGCGCCAGCAGCTCAAATACAGGGGGGGGAGAGACCCAGTACTTC	CASSSNTGGGETQYF
TRBV15	NA	TRBJ1-4	NA	TGTGCCACCAGCAGTTCACCAGGGAGGAGGAATGAAAAACTGTTTTTT	CATSSSPGRRNEKLFF
TRBV18	NA	TRBJ2-7	NA	TGTGCCAGCTCGTCGGGTAACTACGAGCAGTACTTC	CASSSGNYEQYF
TRBV2	NA	TRBJ2-5	NA	TGTGCCAGCAGTACCATACAGGGGAGGAGAGAGACCCAGTACTTC	CASSTIQGRRETQYF
TRBV18	few	TRBJ2-5	TRBD2	TGTGCCAGCTCACAACTGACTAGCGGGGGGAAAGAGACCCAGTACTTC	CASSQLTSGGKETQYF
TRBV5-1	NA	TRBJ2-7	TRBD2	TGCGCCAGCAGAGGGCGGGAGGTTGGCTACGAGCAGTACTTC	CASRGREVGYEQYF